This T cell receptor (beta chain) is drawn from a study of blood T cells in healthy people across ages (dated by TCRdb to the mid-2010s). In terms of the full investigation: In model experiments, template switching captured about one uniquely barcoded TCR beta cDNA molecule for every two T cells. To track age-related changes in TCR beta repertoire diversity, the study relied on deep sequencing normalized with unique cDNA molecular identifiers. Four age groups were formed from the donors: young (average about 17 years), middle-aged (approximately 40), aged (62) and long-lived (around 82). To avoid experimental bias, donors of different ages were distributed randomly across sequencing lanes. Using the same blood draw, the study looked at two additional independent replicas of 1 million unique cDNA reads for two donors, one aged 18 to 30 and the other aged 80 or older.

Study-wide findings and limitations: Because the CMV infection status of the donors was unknown, age-related changes in expanded clonotypes may potentially have been confounded. The long-lived group showed more naive CD4+ T cells, fewer expanded clones and increased TCR diversity than the aged group, suggesting age selection. Estimates of total diversity based on one million sequenced T cells were regarded as lower bounds and as underestimates. Because profiling used bulk unsorted PBMCs, naive and antigen-experienced compartments could not be compared conclusively. There was a strong correlation between observed TCR beta diversity and the percentage of naive T cells measured by flow cytometry. As age increased, observed TCR beta diversity per million T cells dropped in a roughly linear way, and a significant reduction was already evident by age 40.

Receptor amplification or capture employed 5' RACE. TCRdb shows the sequencer as Illumina HiSeq 2500. A second PCR of roughly 7 to 11 cycles was performed with a sample-barcoded 5' primer and a J-beta primer mix. A unique molecular identifier was introduced onto each TCR beta cDNA molecule by a template-switch 5' adaptor carrying 12 random nucleotides. Each sample yielded at least 2.5 million CDR3-containing paired-end reads. All of the RNA was converted into first-strand cDNA using the Mint cDNA synthesis kit, with a TRBC-specific oligonucleotide serving as the primer. Following uracil-DNA glycosylase treatment, a first 18-cycle PCR with universal primers M1SS and BC2_uni_R was performed on all cDNA. From the authors' description of their analysis: Normalization of each sample was performed by random selection of 1 million high-quality reads, each carrying a distinct molecular identifier. Instead of being binned into consensus sequences, reads with shared molecular identifiers were discarded. CDR3 identification, clonotype clustering and error correction used MiTCR with a Q25 quality threshold and the strictest error-elimination algorithm. A nonparametric unseen species model using Euler transformation provided a lower-bound estimate of total TCR beta diversity. TCRdb itself trimmed the public reads at Q25 with fastp, ran MiXCR and retained productive beta chains. Each entry merges the rows of one CDR3 protein and shows their most common DNA and genes. The V and J calls come from TCRdb's annotation, not from the publication. The sample table holds some 730,000 distinct CDR3 sequences, of which over 20% were seen once. In total, the top ten clones hold under 25% of the sample.

Systemically healthy Caucasian individuals from Russia, over 30 in total and aged roughly 6 to 100 years, were included as donors. Each donor gave about 9.8 milliliters of peripheral blood, drawn into EDTA-treated Vacutainer tubes. PBMCs were isolated by Ficoll-Paque density-gradient centrifugation, with at least 7 million obtained per sample. Total RNA, at least 6 micrograms per sample, was extracted from PBMCs with Trizol reagent. Naive CD45RAhigh/CD27high T cell percentages were measured by flow cytometry on a PBMC aliquot from every donor. In regard to this clonotype: The antigen it recognizes is unknown. Base-call qualities are not available, and no considerably larger clone is one nucleotide away.

Spanning cysteine to phenylalanine, the CDR3 consists of 11 amino acids. Of the read, only the CDR3 DNA is kept; its 33 bases are in frame from base 1. CDR1 and CDR2, per the germline V gene, are MDHEN and SYDVKM. The chain is encoded by TRBV28 joined to TRBJ2-5; TRBD2 is perhaps the D gene, given 6 matching bases. The tail of the sequence fits TRBJ2-7 better, so the J call may be wrong. The sequence was collected from a man in his 70s in good health. Source material: blood. The CDR3 reads as follows: CASLRRGEQYF. The DNA reads as follows: TGTGCCAGCCTTAGGAGGGGCGAGCAGTACTTC.